These 31 T cell receptor beta chains share one sample of origin, sequenced in a study of T cells in Graves' hyperthyroidism and ophthalmopathy. Authors of the study amplified TCR beta CDR3 regions from RNA transcripts. During a first-round RT-PCR of the TCR CDR3, the HTBI primer set was used. TCRdb reprocessed the multiplex PCR reads with MiXCR, giving one entry per CDR3 protein. This sample has about 98,000 distinct CDR3 sequences; roughly 37% occur once, and the top ten carry around 9.6%. The sample was peripheral blood or thyroid tissue (not recorded which). These receptors came from a woman aged 25 to 45 with Graves' hyperthyroidism.

Remarks on this clonotype: The CDR3 ends on some other residue instead of the conserved phenylalanine or tryptophan, so this is likely a read error. Because the CDR3's place on the DNA is in doubt, the DNA is left out and the CDR3 is given as listed by TCRdb. This chain joins TRBV24-1 and TRBJ1-1; the DNA was not used to check the table's D call, TRBD1. Looked up from germline, CDR1 is KGHDR and CDR2 is SFDVKD. The CDR3 is 14 amino acids long, termini counted. CDR3 loop: CATSEAGTGQTEAA.

This clonotype was counted ten times or more. V is TRBV7-9 and J is TRBJ2-2, with 8 bases fitting TRBD1. The CDR3 has 15 residues. With V trimmed by 7 bases and J by 4 bases, 8 bases remained unmatched. Germline lookup yields CDR1 SEHNR and CDR2 FQNEAQ (reference sequence). This CDR3 reads CASILQGDSTGELFF. CDR3 coding DNA: TGTGCCAGCATCCTACAGGGGGATTCCACCGGGGAGCTGTTTTTT.

This clonotype was observed many times. The chain has TRBV7-9 and TRBJ2-2; 9 positions agree with TRBD2. This CDR3 is 18 amino acids long. The V gene's germline CDR1 is SEHNR and CDR2 FQNEAQ (reference sequence). V trimming: 5 bases; J trimming: 0 bases; junction bases outside the gene matches: 10. The CDR3 coding sequence is TGTGCCAGCAGCCCCTTGGCGGGAGGGCCCCCGAACACCGGGGAGCTGTTTTTT. Its translation: CASSPLAGGPPNTGELFF.

The V gene is TRBV10-2, the J gene TRBJ2-7; the match to TRBD2 covers 11 bases. Trimming took 2 bases from V and 10 from J; bases not matched to a gene: 7. Germline-derived CDR1 and CDR2 are WSHSY and SAAADI. The CDR3 runs 14 residues. The CDR3 spells CASSETSGSLAQYF. CDR3 in DNA: TGCGCCAGCAGTGAGACTAGCGGGAGTTTGGCCCAGTACTTC.

There are many counts of this clonotype. The chain is built from TRBV5-1 and TRBJ2-5; 7 bases are a match to TRBD2. The CDR3 is 16 residues long. Trimming cost V 0 bases and J 4 bases; bases outside gene matches: 9. Germline lookup yields CDR1 SGHRS and CDR2 YFSETQ. The CDR3, as DNA: TGCGCCAGCAGCTTGGCCGATGGCGGGAGAGGAGAGACCCAGTACTTC. Its translation: CASSLADGGRGETQYF.

This clonotype was found many times. This rearrangement joins TRBV7-6 to TRBJ2-7; 7 nucleotides agree with TRBD1. The CDR3 is made up of 20 amino acids. The V and J ends lost 2 bases and 1 base, in that order; junction bases with no gene match: 20. Germline V gene lookup returns CDR1 SGHVS and CDR2 FNYEAQ. The CDR3 sequence is CASSLIVAATGDAPSYEQYF. CDR3 nucleotides: TGTGCCAGCAGCTTAATTGTGGCCGCAACAGGGGACGCTCCTTCCTACGAGCAGTACTTC.

This clonotype has ten or more counts. The chain combines TRBV30 with TRBJ2-7; D not certain. CDR1 is GTSNPN, CDR2 SVGIG, per germline (reference sequence). This CDR3 spans 11 amino acids. V was pared by 2 bases and J by 2 bases, with 4 bases between. The CDR3 DNA is TGTGCCTGGAGTACGGCCTACGAGCAGTACTTC. Protein sequence: CAWSTAYEQYF.

This clonotype has just a few counts. V gene TRBV20-1 combines with J gene TRBJ1-1, with TRBD1 identical over 9 bases. CDR1 and CDR2 (germline): DFQATT, SNEGSKA (reference sequence). The CDR3 has 14 residues. The V segment lost 4 bases and the J segment 2 bases; nucleotides outside the gene matches: 5. The CDR3 sequence: CSANSGQGNTEAFF. The CDR3 coding sequence is TGCAGTGCTAACTCGGGACAGGGTAACACTGAAGCTTTCTTT.

There are many counts of this clonotype. CDR3 in amino acids: CASSKGQVLGTQYF. In DNA, the CDR3 is TGTGCCAGCAGCAAGGGACAGGTCTTAGGGACCCAGTACTTC. The rearrangement uses TRBV11-2 and TRBJ2-5; 8 nucleotides match TRBD1. V was pared by 5 bases and J by 7 bases, with 9 bases of the junction left unmatched. Germline V CDR1 and CDR2: SGHAT, FQNNGV. This CDR3 spans 14 amino acids.

With respect to this clonotype: A clone one base away is much larger, so this may be a read error. The rearrangement links TRBV7-8 to TRBJ1-2, with 7 positions matching TRBD1. The trim removed 5 bases at V and 3 bases at J, leaving 6 bases unmatched. The CDR3 runs 14 residues. Per the germline V gene, CDR1 is SGHVS and CDR2 is FQNEAQ. The CDR3 region has the DNA TGTGCCAGCAGCACCAGACAGGGAGACTATGGCTACACCTTC. This codes for CASSTRQGDYGYTF.

This clonotype was observed a handful of times. One end of the junction is discordant with germline, which a read error may explain. The CDR3 nucleotides are TGTGCCAGCAGCCGTTCCCAGGGGGAGGGAAACACCATACGTTTT. Amino acid sequence: CASSRSQGEGNTIRF. The chain has TRBV9 and TRBJ1-3, with 7 bases identical to TRBD1. The CDR3 is 15 amino acids. Per germline, CDR1 SGDLS and CDR2 YYNGEE.

The chain has TRBV4-1 and TRBJ2-5, with 13 positions matching TRBD2. V dropped 1 base and J dropped 5; count of bases not matched to a gene: 4. The CDR3 is 16 residues long. Germline CDR1 MGHRA, CDR2 YSYEKL. CDR3 nucleotides: TGCGCCAGCAGCCAAGGACTAGCGGGAGGCGGTGAGACCCAGTACTTC. This encodes CASSQGLAGGGETQYF.

As to this clonotype: This CDR3 is missing its conserved last phenylalanine or tryptophan, likely due to a read error. The chain couples TRBV11-1 to TRBJ2-7; D uncertain. CDR3 length: 13 residues. V lost 5 bases to trimming and J lost 7 bases, with 15 bases between them. In germline, CDR1 is SGHAT, CDR2 FQDESV (reference sequence). The CDR3 DNA is TGTGCCAGCAGCGCCCGGAACTACCGGGAGCAGTACCTC. Amino acid sequence: CASSARNYREQYL.

The V call is TRBV20-1, the J call TRBJ2-7; 11 positions match TRBD1. Germline V gives CDR1 DFQATT, CDR2 SNEGSKA (reference sequence). This CDR3 is built from 16 residues. V was clipped by 5 bases and J by 1 base; unmatched bases: 10. CDR3 in DNA: TGCAGTGCTGGTGCCGGGACAGGGGGTTCATCCTACGAGCAGTACTTC. This codes for CSAGAGTGGSSYEQYF.

At least ten counts were recorded for this clonotype. The rearrangement joins TRBV13 to TRBJ2-5; perhaps TRBD1 as D (6 bases). The germline gives CDR1 PRHDT, CDR2 FYEKMQ (reference sequence). V lost 5 bases, J lost 6 bases, and 13 bases lay in between. The CDR3 covers 13 residues. CDR3 loop: CASSPRRDKTQYF. The CDR3 DNA reads TGTGCCAGCAGCCCACGAAGGGACAAGACCCAGTACTTC. Complete variable domain (other parts from reference TRBV13 and TRBJ2-5): AAGVIQSPRHLIKEKRETATLKCYPIPRHDTVYWYQQGPGQDPQFLISFYEKMQSDKGSIPDRFSAQQFSDYHSELNMSSLELGDSALYFCASSPRRDKTQYFGPGTRLLVL.

This clonotype was recorded at least ten times. This chain uses TRBV4-1 with TRBJ2-7; TRBD2 matches 7 bases. The junction had 12 bases not matched to a gene; V was cut back by 1 base and J by 6 bases. This CDR3 is built from 16 residues. Per germline, CDR1 MGHRA and CDR2 YSYEKL. The CDR3 region has the DNA TGCGCCAGCAGCCAAGGGGACTACCGAACTAAGGGCGAGCAGTACTTC. Protein product: CASSQGDYRTKGEQYF.

This clonotype showed up many times. The CDR3 DNA is TGTGCCAGCTCTAGAAGACCGAACACTGAAGCTTTCTTT. Its protein product is CASSRRPNTEAFF. The chain combines TRBV2 with TRBJ1-1, with D hard to call. Trimming left V 8 bases short and J 1 base short, with 11 bases between. The CDR3 runs 13 residues. Germline loops: CDR1 SNHLY, CDR2 FYNNEI.

This clonotype was observed at least ten times. The V gene is TRBV12-3 or TRBV12-4, the J gene TRBJ2-7, with TRBD2 matching 9 bases. V shed 4 bases and J 3 bases; nucleotides not matched to a gene: 7. This CDR3 region has 15 residues. In nucleotides, the CDR3 is TGTGCCAGCAGTTCGACTAGCGGATCCTTCTACGAGCAGTACTTC. Its translation is CASSSTSGSFYEQYF.

This clonotype was observed many times. J is TRBJ1-3 and V is TRBV30; D not certain. The CDR3 contains 13 residues. The V gene's germline CDR1 is GTSNPN and CDR2 SVGIG (reference sequence). V was clipped by 1 base and J by 3 bases, with 7 bases between them. This CDR3 is CAWSAGNGNTIYF. Here the CDR3 DNA reads TGTGCCTGGAGTGCCGGGAATGGAAACACCATATATTTT.

This clonotype showed up just a few times. The V gene is TRBV7-9, the J gene TRBJ2-2, with TRBD1 as a possible D gene (5 bases). This CDR3 is built from 14 residues. Germline V gene data show CDR1 as SEHNR and CDR2 as FQNEAQ (reference sequence). V dropped 5 bases and J dropped 0 bases, with 7 bases sitting between them. The CDR3 region has the DNA TGTGCCAGCAGCCAGACAGCGAACACCGGGGAGCTGTTTTTT. Translated, it gives CASSQTANTGELFF.

As to this clonotype: A clone one base away is much larger, so this may be a read error. The chain couples TRBV7-3 to TRBJ2-3; 11 positions agree with TRBD2. The CDR3 runs to 20 residues. CDR1 and CDR2 from the germline V gene are SGHTA and FQGTGA. The J segment lost 2 bases and the V segment lost 5 bases, leaving 18 bases of the junction unmatched. The CDR3 sequence is CASSPRRGSGRADYTDTQYF. CDR3 in DNA: TGTGCCAGCAGCCCCCGGAGGGGTAGCGGGAGGGCGGACTACACAGATACGCAGTATTTT. The full variable domain, completed using reference TRBV7-3 and TRBJ2-3, is GAGVSQTPSNKVTEKGKYVELRCDPISGHTALYWYRQSLGQGPEFLIYFQGTGAADDSGLPNDRFFAVRPEGSVSTLKIQRTERGDSAVYLCASSPRRGSGRADYTDTQYFGPGTRLTVL.

V and J are TRBV29-1 and TRBJ2-2; D is uncertain. Trimming took off 5 bases at V and 1 base at J, with 8 bases between the two ends. Germline CDR1 reads SQVTM; CDR2 reads ANQGSEA. The CDR3 has 13 amino acids. The CDR3 is CSVKGMNTGELFF. The CDR3 DNA sequence: TGCAGCGTTAAGGGAATGAACACCGGGGAGCTGTTTTTT.

This clonotype was observed many times. The chain uses TRBV28 and TRBJ2-5; D is unresolved. Trimming removed 4 bases from V and 2 bases from J, with 14 bases in between. The CDR3 is 15 residues long. From germline, CDR1 is MDHEN and CDR2 SYDVKM. The CDR3 nucleotides are TGTGCCAGCAGTTCCTTCCCTAGGAGTCAAGAGACCCAGTACTTC. It encodes CASSSFPRSQETQYF.

This clonotype was recorded many times. The genes are TRBV15 and TRBJ1-1; D gene uncertain. Germline assignment: CDR1 LNHNV and CDR2 YYDKDF (reference sequence). Trimming shortened V by 1 base and J by 0 bases, and 6 bases separated the two germline ends. The CDR3 length is 14 residues. CDR3 in amino acids: CATSRGRMNTEAFF. The CDR3 DNA reads as TGTGCCACCAGCAGAGGTCGGATGAACACTGAAGCTTTCTTT.

This clonotype occurred many times. The chain has TRBV10-2 and TRBJ2-3; D is uncertain. The CDR3 sequence is 14 residues long. Trimming removed 7 bases from V and 2 bases from J, with 13 bases in between. Germline-derived CDR1 and CDR2 are WSHSY and SAAADI. As DNA, the CDR3 is TGCGCCAGCATCGACTTAGTGTCCACAGATACGCAGTATTTT. This encodes CASIDLVSTDTQYF.

This clonotype was recorded once. This is likely a read error, given that the CDR3 carries no conserved phenylalanine or tryptophan at its end. V gene TRBV28 combines with J gene TRBJ1-1, with TRBD1 as a possible D gene (6 bases). Trimming pared 6 bases from V and 0 bases from J, leaving 11 bases between. The CDR3 consists of 14 residues. Germline CDR1 MDHEN, CDR2 SYDVKM. Here the CDR3 reads CASRGGGLNTEAFL. CDR3 DNA: TGTGCCAGCAGGGGGGGCGGATTGAACACTGAAGCTTTCCTT.

In this sample, this clonotype turned up many times. The chain is built from TRBV13 and TRBJ1-1, with D hard to call. The CDR3 covers 13 residues. The V gene's germline CDR1 is PRHDT and CDR2 FYEKMQ (reference sequence). Trimming removed 2 bases at V and 3 bases at J, with 7 bases between. CDR3 sequence reads: CASSLQRHTEAFF. As DNA, the CDR3 is TGTGCCAGCAGCTTACAGAGACACACTGAAGCTTTCTTT.

This clonotype was observed at least ten times. DNA for the CDR3: TGTGCCAGCAGTGACAGGTTCTCCTACGAGCAGTACTTC. This gives the protein CASSDRFSYEQYF. The chain couples TRBV2 to TRBJ2-7; D gene ambiguous. Germline V lookup: CDR1 SNHLY, CDR2 FYNNEI. This CDR3 has 13 residues. Trimming pared 3 bases from V and 0 bases from J, leaving 6 bases between.

There are many counts of this clonotype. The chain couples TRBV30 to TRBJ1-2; a weak D match, TRBD1 (5 bases). Germline CDR1 GTSNPN, CDR2 SVGIG (reference sequence). The CDR3 sequence is 12 residues long. V was cut by 7 bases and J by 4 bases, with 13 bases left in between. The CDR3 loop reads CASARAGYGYTF. For the CDR3, the DNA is TGTGCCTCGGCCAGGGCCGGCTATGGCTACACCTTC.

This rearrangement joins TRBV10-3 to TRBJ1-1, with a weak D call TRBD1 (5 bases). V lost 10 bases and J 3 bases, leaving 15 bases between the germline ends. CDR1 ENHRY and CDR2 SYGVKD come from the germline V gene. The CDR3 spans 13 residues. CDR3 loop: CATRSGPDTEAFF. The CDR3 bases are TGTGCCACCAGATCGGGGCCCGACACTGAAGCTTTCTTT.

The rearrangement uses TRBV7-9 and TRBJ2-5, with 8 bases matching TRBD1. The CDR3 extends over 15 amino acids. With 5 bases clipped from V and 5 bases from J, the junction kept 10 bases outside the gene matches. The germline CDR1 and CDR2 sequences are SEHNR and FQNEAQ (reference sequence). The CDR3 loop is CASSAPQGALETQYF. DNA of the CDR3: TGTGCCAGCAGCGCACCCCAGGGGGCGTTGGAGACCCAGTACTTC.